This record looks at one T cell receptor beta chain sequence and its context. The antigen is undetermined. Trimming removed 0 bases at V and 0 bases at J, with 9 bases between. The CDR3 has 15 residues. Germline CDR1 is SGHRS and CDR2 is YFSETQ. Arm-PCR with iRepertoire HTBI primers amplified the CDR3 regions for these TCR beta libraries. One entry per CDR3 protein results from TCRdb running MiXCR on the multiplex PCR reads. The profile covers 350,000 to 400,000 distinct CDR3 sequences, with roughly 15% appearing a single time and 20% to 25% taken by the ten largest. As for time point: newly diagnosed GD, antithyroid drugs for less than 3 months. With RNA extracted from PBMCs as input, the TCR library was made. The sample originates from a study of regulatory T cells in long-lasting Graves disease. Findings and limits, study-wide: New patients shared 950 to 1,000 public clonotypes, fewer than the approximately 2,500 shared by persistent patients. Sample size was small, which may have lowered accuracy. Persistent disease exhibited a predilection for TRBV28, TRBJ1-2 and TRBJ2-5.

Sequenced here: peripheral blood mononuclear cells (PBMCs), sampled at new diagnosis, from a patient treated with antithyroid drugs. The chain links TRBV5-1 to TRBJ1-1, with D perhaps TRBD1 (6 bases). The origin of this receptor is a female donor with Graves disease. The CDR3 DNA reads TGCGCCAGCAGCTTGGGACAGGTTATGAACACTGAAGCTTTCTTT. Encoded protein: CASSLGQVMNTEAFF. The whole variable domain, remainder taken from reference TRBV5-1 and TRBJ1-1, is KAGVTQTPRYLIKTRGQQVTLSCSPISGHRSVSWYQQTPGQGLQFLFEYFSETQRNKGNFPGRFSGRQFSNSRSEMNVSTLELGDSALYLCASSLGQVMNTEAFFGQGTRLTVV.